This T cell receptor (beta chain) derives from a study of persistence of HIV-infected CD4 T cells. The stimulus was an HIV-1 Gag 15-mer peptide pool, about 1 ug/peptide/mL. Memory cells lacking CD40L and CD69 with high CD45RO were sorted. There are a few counts of this clone. Its antigen is not identified. This CDR3 region has 15 residues. The V and J ends lost 7 bases and 4 bases, in that order; junction bases with no gene match: 10. CDR1 is LGHNA, CDR2 YNFKEQ, per germline. The libraries were made with immunoSEQ version 4 in survey mode. The method was immunoSEQ multiplex PCR; TCRdb's version includes in-frame clones alone and lacks a portion of them. The sample includes around 60,000 clones, less than 85% of them seen just once.

The chain couples TRBV4-2 to TRBJ2-7, with 10 positions matching TRBD2. This specimen was CD4+ T cells sorted from PBMCs after roughly 18-hour stimulation, taken from a patient who received antiretroviral therapy. This receptor was identified in an adult man with HIV who was CMV-seropositive. CDR3 DNA: TGTGCCAGCACGCCCACGGTTAGCGGGGGGTACGAGCAGTACTTC. Translation: CASTPTVSGGYEQYF.